This T cell receptor (beta chain) is drawn from a study of T-cell reconstitution after alpha-beta-depleted transplantation in children. The V end lost 0 bases, the J end lost 6 bases, and 15 bases lay between the germline ends. The CDR3 has 16 amino acids. Looked up from germline, CDR1 is SGHRS and CDR2 is YFSETQ. Overall study results and limits: In some patients, recipient T cells and intrathymic progenitors surviving conditioning explained high day-60 diversity. T-cell counts and diversity were attributed mostly to newly produced T cells one year after transplant.

Unique molecular identifiers were used to barcode this TCRbeta library. TCRdb reprocessed the PCR reads with MiXCR, giving one entry per CDR3 protein. This sample has some 290,000 distinct CDR3 sequences, with around 20% found just once. This clonotype has only a few counts. The antigen is undetermined. The V gene is TRBV5-1, the J gene TRBJ2-2, with D maybe TRBD1 (6 bases). The specimen comprised PBMCs, mostly from graft donor cells, sampled 180 days after TCRalphabeta/CD19-depleted stem cell transplant. The receptor's source is a male patient under 18 who had a stem cell transplant for acute lymphoblastic leukemia, so the T cells may come from the graft donor. The CDR3 region is CASSLVSDSLSGELFF. CDR3 coding DNA: TGCGCCAGCAGCTTGGTGTCGGACAGCCTGTCCGGGGAGCTGTTTTTT.